Listed below are T cell receptor beta chains from one sample, sequenced in a study of blood T cell repertoires in COVID-19. Assay: immunoSEQ multiplex PCR; the TCRdb copy retains only in-frame clones and omits some. The sample consists of about 110,000 clones, more than 80% of them appearing once. The material sequenced was peripheral blood. The receptors originated from a man aged 40-49 years with active or convalescent COVID-19. CDR3s include the opening cysteine and the closing phenylalanine or tryptophan. D genes are given only for firm matches. Not all rows give a size; the values are once, few, many and, for expanded clones, a class.

j_gene,v_gene,abundance,d_gene,CDR3nt,CDR3aa
TRBJ2-7,TRBV21-1,-,-,TGTGCCAGCACCGTCGGAGGGGCTTTCAACGAGCAGTACTTC,CASTVGGAFNEQYF
TRBJ2-2,TRBV28,-,-,TGTGCCAGCAAGGACTCCGGGGAGCTGTTTTTT,CASKDSGELFF
TRBJ2-7,TRBV15,-,TRBD2,TGTGCCACCAGCAGAGACTATTCCGGACTAGCGGGATGGATTTACGAGCAGTACTTC,CATSRDYSGLAGWIYEQYF
TRBJ2-1,TRBV6-5,-,-,TGTGCCAGCAGCGCCGTCGGACGGGAGAGAAATGAGCAGTTCTTC,CASSAVGRERNEQFF
TRBJ2-1,TRBV2,-,TRBD2,TGTGCCAGCAGCGGGGGGCTAGCGGGGACTTCGAATGGGCAGTTCTTC,CASSGGLAGTSNGQFF
TRBJ2-1,TRBV7-2,-,TRBD1,TGTGCCAGCAGCCGGCGGGGACAGGGGTCTACCTACAATGAGCAGTTCTTC,CASSRRGQGSTYNEQFF
TRBJ2-7,TRBV7-8,-,-,TGTGCCAGCAGCCCCTACCCTGTTAGATCCTACGAGCAGTACTTC,CASSPYPVRSYEQYF
TRBJ2-5,TRBV5-3,-,-,TGTGCCAGAAGCTGGGACGACTTAACAGGGACTAACCAAGAGACCCAGTACTTC,CARSWDDLTGTNQETQYF
TRBJ2-3,TRBV29-1,-,-,TGCAGCGTTGTGGGCGTATATAAAAATACGCAGTATTTT,CSVVGVYKNTQYF
TRBJ1-5,TRBV28,-,TRBD1,TGTGCCAGCAGTTCTACAGGGGGCGCGTGGCAGCCCCAGCATTTT,CASSSTGGAWQPQHF
TRBJ2-1,TRBV19,-,-,TGTGCCAGTACTACGGGGAGCTCCTACAATGAGCAGTTCTTC,CASTTGSSYNEQFF
TRBJ1-4,TRBV28,-,-,TGTGCCAGCAGTTCCCCAGACAGGAGGGAAAAACTGTTTTTT,CASSSPDRREKLFF
TRBJ1-5,TRBV6-2/TRBV6-3,-,TRBD1,TGTGCCAGCAGTCCGGACAGGGATAGCAATCAGCCCCAGCATTTT,CASSPDRDSNQPQHF
TRBJ2-3,TRBV28,-,-,TGTGCCAGCAGTTTCCCCGCAGGGGGCACAGATACGCAGTATTTT,CASSFPAGGTDTQYF
TRBJ2-7,TRBV28,-,TRBD2,TGTGCCAGCAGTTCACCGGGACTAGGATCGTACGAGCAGTACTTC,CASSSPGLGSYEQYF
TRBJ1-1,TRBV19,-,-,TGTGCCAGTAGTTACGGCGGACATCCTGAAGCTTTCTTT,CASSYGGHPEAFF
TRBJ2-3,TRBV18,-,-,TGTGCCAGCTCGCCGGATAGACAAAATACGCAGTATTTT,CASSPDRQNTQYF
TRBJ2-1,TRBV3-1/TRBV3-2,-,TRBD1,TGTGCCAGCAGCCAAGGTGGGGACAGGGGCCGGGAGCAGTTCTTC,CASSQGGDRGREQFF
TRBJ1-6,TRBV6-1,-,TRBD1,TGTGCCAGCAGTGATGGGCGACAGGGGCATTCACCCCTCCACTTT,CASSDGRQGHSPLHF
TRBJ1-4,TRBV28,-,TRBD1,TGTGCCAGCAGTTTTTTGGGACAGGCGAATGAAAAACTGTTTTTT,CASSFLGQANEKLFF
TRBJ2-7,TRBV28,-,-,TGTGCCAGCAGCGTTACGACGTCGAGGGAGCAGTACTTC,CASSVTTSREQYF
TRBJ2-1,TRBV24-1,few,TRBD2,TGTGCCACCAGTGATCCAACCGGGACTAACTACAATGAGCAGTTCTTC,CATSDPTGTNYNEQFF
TRBJ1-5,TRBV4-1,-,-,TGCGCCAGCAGCCCAACTCAGGGCAATCAGCCCCAGCATTTT,CASSPTQGNQPQHF
TRBJ1-4,TRBV5-1,-,TRBD1,TGCGCCAGCAGCTTGGGACAGGGGTTATCGGGAAGTGAAAAACTGTTTTTT,CASSLGQGLSGSEKLFF
TRBJ1-5,TRBV2,-,-,TGTGCCAGCAGTTCCGAGGGACAGCCCCAGCATTTT,CASSSEGQPQHF
TRBJ1-4,TRBV4-1,-,TRBD1,TGCGCCAGCAGCCTAAGGGGCAGGGGGCTTGCAACTAATGAAAAACTGTTTTTT,CASSLRGRGLATNEKLFF
TRBJ2-7,TRBV7-2,-,-,TGTGCCAGCAGCTTAGTCCAGGGAGGAACCTACGAGCAGTACTTC,CASSLVQGGTYEQYF
TRBJ1-1,TRBV7-9,-,-,TGTGCCAGCAAAAACGGGGGGATGAACACTGAAGCTTTCTTT,CASKNGGMNTEAFF
TRBJ1-4,TRBV5-4,-,TRBD1,TGTGCCAGCAGCCAGGGACAGGGACTTGAAAAACTGTTTTTT,CASSQGQGLEKLFF
TRBJ2-2,TRBV7-8,-,-,TGTGCCAGCAGCGCGGGCCTTTGGATCGGGGAGCTGTTTTTT,CASSAGLWIGELFF
TRBJ1-5,TRBV23-1,-,-,TGCGCCAGCAGTCCCCGTGACTATGGCAATCAGCCCCAGCATTTT,CASSPRDYGNQPQHF
TRBJ1-4,TRBV19,-,TRBD1,TGTGCCAGTAGTATAGCAGTCGAGGGACAGATTAATGAAAAACTGTTTTTT,CASSIAVEGQINEKLFF
TRBJ2-3,TRBV2,-,-,TGTGCCAGCAGTGGTTACTTCACAGATACGCAGTATTTT,CASSGYFTDTQYF
TRBJ1-5,TRBV30,-,-,TGTGCCTGGAATAGCGTCCTTAGCAATCAGCCCCAGCATTTT,CAWNSVLSNQPQHF
TRBJ1-2,TRBV10-3,-,TRBD1,TGTGCCATAGAACAGGGGGCTGGCGGCTACACCTTC,CAIEQGAGGYTF